The T cell receptor beta chain under discussion was sequenced for a study of Graves' ophthalmopathy and Graves' hyperthyroidism. Study findings and constraints: With 65% to 71% sensitivity and approximately 72% specificity, the model predicted ophthalmopathy progression.

Participants with hyperthyroidism, aged 18 to 65, were newly diagnosed with under 2 months' duration. 8.5 to 10 ml of fresh blood yielded the PBMCs by density gradient. The sequenced template was RNA, covering the TCR beta CDR3 region. HTBI primers served in a first-round RT-PCR, which a second-round multiplex PCR followed. A single record per CDR3 protein comes from TCRdb applying MiXCR to the multiplex PCR reads. This sample has 400,000 or so distinct CDR3 sequences; over 15% occur once, and the top ten carry 5.5% to 7%. CDR1 and CDR2 (germline): MDHEN, SYDVKM. This CDR3 has 11 residues. Trimming removed 3 bases from V and 7 bases from J, with 7 bases in between. This clonotype has a count of ten or more. Its matching antigen is unknown.

Sequenced sample: peripheral blood. The chain employs TRBV28 and TRBJ2-7; D is ambiguous. The receptor comes from a woman younger than 35 with stable Graves' hyperthyroidism. The CDR3 region has the DNA TGTGCCAGCAGTTTTATAGGGGAGCAGTACTTC. Its protein is CASSFIGEQYF.